A single T cell receptor (beta chain) is shown here with its context. Exclusion of a patient resulted from uncontrolled infection, other autoimmune disease, pregnancy or lactation. From more than 9.5 ml of fresh peripheral blood, PBMCs were isolated. Germline CDR1 reads SQVTM; CDR2 reads ANQGSEA. The CDR3 spans 12 residues. The V and J ends lost 4 bases and 8 bases respectively, with 14 bases between them. Authors of the study amplified TCR beta CDR3 regions from RNA transcripts. TCR CDR3 regions were first amplified by RT-PCR with HTBI primers. TCRdb used MiXCR to reprocess the multiplex PCR reads, holding one entry per CDR3 protein. The sample gives hundreds of thousands of distinct CDR3 sequences, roughly 20% of which show up once; about 35% is in the top ten. The record originates from a study of T cells in Graves' hyperthyroidism and ophthalmopathy. About the research overall: Peripheral blood samples were taken at initial diagnosis, prior to any treatment.

Sequenced input: blood. This chain uses TRBV29-1 with TRBJ1-2; no firm D call. This sequence was found in a man aged 50 or older with Graves' ophthalmopathy. The CDR3 DNA reads as TGCAGCGTTGTTGAAGGCGGAGAAGGCTACACCTTC. As protein: CSVVEGGEGYTF.